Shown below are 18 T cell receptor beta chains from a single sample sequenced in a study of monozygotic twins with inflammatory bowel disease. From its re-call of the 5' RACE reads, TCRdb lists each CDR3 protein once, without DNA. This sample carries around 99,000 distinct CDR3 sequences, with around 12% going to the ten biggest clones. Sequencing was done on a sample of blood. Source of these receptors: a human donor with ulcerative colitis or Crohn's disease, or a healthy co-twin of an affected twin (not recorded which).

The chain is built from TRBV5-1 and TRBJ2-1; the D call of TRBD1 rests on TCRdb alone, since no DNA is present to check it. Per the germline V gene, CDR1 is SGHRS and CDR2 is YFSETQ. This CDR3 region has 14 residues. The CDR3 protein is CASSPGTEYNEQFF.

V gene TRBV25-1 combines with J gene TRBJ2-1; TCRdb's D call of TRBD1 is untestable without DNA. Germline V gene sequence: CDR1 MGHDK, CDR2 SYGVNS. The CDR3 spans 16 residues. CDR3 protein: CASSEYIRGGLDEQFF.

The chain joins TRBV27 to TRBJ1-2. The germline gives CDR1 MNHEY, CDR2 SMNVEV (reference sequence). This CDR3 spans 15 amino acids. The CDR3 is CASSSAGRTNYGYTF.

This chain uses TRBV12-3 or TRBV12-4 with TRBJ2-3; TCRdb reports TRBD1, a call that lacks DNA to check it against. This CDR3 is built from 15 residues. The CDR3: CASLETAARTDTQYF.

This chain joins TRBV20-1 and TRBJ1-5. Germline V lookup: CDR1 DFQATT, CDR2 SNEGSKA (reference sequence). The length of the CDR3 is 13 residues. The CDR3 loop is CSAEGLGNQPQHF.

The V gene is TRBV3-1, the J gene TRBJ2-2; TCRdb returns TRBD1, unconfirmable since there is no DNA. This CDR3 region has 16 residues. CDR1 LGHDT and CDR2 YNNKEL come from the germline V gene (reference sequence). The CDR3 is CASSPPTGLSTGELFF.

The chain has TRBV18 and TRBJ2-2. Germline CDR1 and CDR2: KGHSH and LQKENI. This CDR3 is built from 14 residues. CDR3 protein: CASSPAQATGELFF.

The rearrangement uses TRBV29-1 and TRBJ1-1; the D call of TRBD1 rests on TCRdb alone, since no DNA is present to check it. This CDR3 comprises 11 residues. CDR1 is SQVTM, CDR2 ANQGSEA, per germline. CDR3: CSGTDRDEAFF.

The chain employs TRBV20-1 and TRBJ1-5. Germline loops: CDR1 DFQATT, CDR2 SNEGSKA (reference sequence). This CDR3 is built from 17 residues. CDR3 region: CSARDDRGGRQNQPQHF.

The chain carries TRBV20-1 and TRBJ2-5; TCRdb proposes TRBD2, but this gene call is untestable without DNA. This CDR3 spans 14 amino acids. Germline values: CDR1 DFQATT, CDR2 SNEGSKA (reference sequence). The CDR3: CSARDSGVKETQYF.

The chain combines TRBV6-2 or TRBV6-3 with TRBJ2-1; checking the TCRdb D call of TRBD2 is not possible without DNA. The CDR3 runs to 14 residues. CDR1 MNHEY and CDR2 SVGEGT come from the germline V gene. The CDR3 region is CASSYPDTTREQFF.

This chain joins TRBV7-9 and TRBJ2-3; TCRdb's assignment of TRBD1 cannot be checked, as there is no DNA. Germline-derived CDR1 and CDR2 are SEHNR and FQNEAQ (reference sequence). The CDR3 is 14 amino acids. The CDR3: CASSTRAGALTQYF.

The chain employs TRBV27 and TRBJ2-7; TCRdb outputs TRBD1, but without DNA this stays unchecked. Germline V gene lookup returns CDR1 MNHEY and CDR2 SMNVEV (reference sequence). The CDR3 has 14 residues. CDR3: CASSSRDTYYEQYF.

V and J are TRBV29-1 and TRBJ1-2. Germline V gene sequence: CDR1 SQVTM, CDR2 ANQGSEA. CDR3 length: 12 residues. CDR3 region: CSVGGPSYGYTF.

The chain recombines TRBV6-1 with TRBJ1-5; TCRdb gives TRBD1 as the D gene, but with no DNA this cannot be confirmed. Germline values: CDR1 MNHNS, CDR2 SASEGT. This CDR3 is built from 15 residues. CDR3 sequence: CASSVGQGQNQPQHF.

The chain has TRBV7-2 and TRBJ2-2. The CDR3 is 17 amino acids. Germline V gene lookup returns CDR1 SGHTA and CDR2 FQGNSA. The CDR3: CASSPAGFTLNTGELFF.

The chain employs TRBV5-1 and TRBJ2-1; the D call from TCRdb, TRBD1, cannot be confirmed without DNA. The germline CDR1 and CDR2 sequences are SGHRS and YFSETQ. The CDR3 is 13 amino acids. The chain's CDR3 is CASSASRVDEQFF.

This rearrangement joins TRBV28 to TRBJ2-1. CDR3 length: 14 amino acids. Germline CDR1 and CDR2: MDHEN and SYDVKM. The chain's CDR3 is CASSEAALRNEQFF.